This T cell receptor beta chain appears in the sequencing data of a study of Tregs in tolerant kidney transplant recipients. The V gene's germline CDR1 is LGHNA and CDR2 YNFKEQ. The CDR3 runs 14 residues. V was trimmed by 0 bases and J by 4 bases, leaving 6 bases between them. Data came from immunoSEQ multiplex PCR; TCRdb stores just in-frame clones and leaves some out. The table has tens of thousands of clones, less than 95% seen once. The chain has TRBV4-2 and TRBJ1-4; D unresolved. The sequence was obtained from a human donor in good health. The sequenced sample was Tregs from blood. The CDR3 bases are TGTGCCAGCAGCCAAGATTACCTTAATGAAAAACTGTTTTTT. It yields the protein CASSQDYLNEKLFF.